The T cell receptor beta chain described here comes from a study of molecular identifiers for immune sequencing clone quantification. TCRdb independently ran MiXCR on the PCR reads; one entry per CDR3 protein. Seen here are approximately 20,000 distinct CDR3 sequences, about a fifth observed once, and the top ten hold approximately 6.8%. The CDR3 consists of 20 residues. This clonotype showed up many times. Antigen unknown. The study, taken as a whole, reports: It was shown that clones above 20 RNA copies held over 97% of effector molecules, but under 1% in naive cells.

The sample taken for sequencing was naive CD8+ T cells from blood, with Jurkat cell RNA spiked in. Subset defined: FACS-sorted CD8+CD4-CCR7+CD45RA+ naive T cells. The origin of this receptor is a human donor in good health. Some libraries in this study had Jurkat cell RNA spiked in. The chain employs TRBV21-1 and TRBJ2-2; the table's D call of TRBD2 was not tested on the DNA. TRBV21-1 is recorded as a pseudogene. CDR3 region: CASSFKGTAAGDSNTGELFF. For the CDR3, the DNA is TGTGCCAGCAGCTTTAAGGGGACAGCAGCGGGAGACTCCAACACCGGGGAGCTGTTTTTT.